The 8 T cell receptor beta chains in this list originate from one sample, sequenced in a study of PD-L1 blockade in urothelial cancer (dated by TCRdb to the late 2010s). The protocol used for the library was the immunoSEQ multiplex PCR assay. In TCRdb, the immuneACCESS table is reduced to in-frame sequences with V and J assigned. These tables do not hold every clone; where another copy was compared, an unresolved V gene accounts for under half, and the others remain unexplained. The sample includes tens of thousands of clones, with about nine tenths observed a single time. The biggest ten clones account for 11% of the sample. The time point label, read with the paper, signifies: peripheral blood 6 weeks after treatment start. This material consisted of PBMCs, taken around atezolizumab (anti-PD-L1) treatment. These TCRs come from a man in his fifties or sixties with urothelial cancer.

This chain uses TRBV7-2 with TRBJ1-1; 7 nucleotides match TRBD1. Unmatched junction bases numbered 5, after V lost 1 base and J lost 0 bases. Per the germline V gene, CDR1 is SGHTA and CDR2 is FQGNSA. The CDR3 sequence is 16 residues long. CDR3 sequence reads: CASSLGQGEMNTEAFF. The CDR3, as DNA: TGTGCCAGCAGCTTAGGGCAGGGGGAGATGAACACTGAAGCTTTCTTT.

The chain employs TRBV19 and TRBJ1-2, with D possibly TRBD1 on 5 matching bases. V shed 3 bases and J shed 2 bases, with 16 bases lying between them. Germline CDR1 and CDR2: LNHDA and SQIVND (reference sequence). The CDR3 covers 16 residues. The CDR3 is CASSIWLQAGNYGYTF. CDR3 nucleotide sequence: TGTGCCAGTAGTATTTGGCTCCAGGCAGGGAACTATGGCTACACCTTC.

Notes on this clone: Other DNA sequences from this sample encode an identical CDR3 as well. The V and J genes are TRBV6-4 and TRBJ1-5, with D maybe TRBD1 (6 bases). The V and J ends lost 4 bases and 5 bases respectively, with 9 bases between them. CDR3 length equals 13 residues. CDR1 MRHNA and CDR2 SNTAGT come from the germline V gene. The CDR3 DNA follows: TGTGCCAGCAGTGTGGACAGAGATCAGCCCCAGCATTTT. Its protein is CASSVDRDQPQHF.

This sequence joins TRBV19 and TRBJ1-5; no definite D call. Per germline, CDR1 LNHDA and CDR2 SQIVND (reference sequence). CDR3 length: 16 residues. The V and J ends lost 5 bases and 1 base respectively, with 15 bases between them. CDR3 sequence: CASSLRRGDSNQPQHF. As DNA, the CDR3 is TGTGCCAGTAGTCTGAGGCGGGGAGACAGCAATCAGCCCCAGCATTTT. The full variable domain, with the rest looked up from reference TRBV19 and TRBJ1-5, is DGGITQSPKYLFRKEGQNVTLSCEQNLNHDAMYWYRQDPGQGLRLIYYSQIVNDFQKGDIAEGYSVSREKKESFPLTVTSAQKNPTAFYLCASSLRRGDSNQPQHFGDGTRLSIL.

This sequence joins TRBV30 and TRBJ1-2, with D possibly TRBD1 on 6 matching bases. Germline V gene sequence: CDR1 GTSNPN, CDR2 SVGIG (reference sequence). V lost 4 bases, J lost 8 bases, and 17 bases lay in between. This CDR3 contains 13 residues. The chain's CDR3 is CAWTGQSPAGYTF. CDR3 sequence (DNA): TGTGCCTGGACCGGACAGTCCCCTGCGGGCTACACCTTC.

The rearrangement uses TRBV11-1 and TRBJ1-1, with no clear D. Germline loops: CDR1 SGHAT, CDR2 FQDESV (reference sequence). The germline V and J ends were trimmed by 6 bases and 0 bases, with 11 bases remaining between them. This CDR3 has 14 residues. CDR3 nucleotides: TGTGCCAGCAGGAGGATAGACCTGAACACTGAAGCTTTCTTT. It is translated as CASRRIDLNTEAFF. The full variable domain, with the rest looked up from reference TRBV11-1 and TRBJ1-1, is EAEVAQSPRYKITEKSQAVAFWCDPISGHATLYWYRQILGQGPELLVQFQDESVVDDSQLPKDRFSAERLKGVDSTLKIQPAELGDSAMYLCASRRIDLNTEAFFGQGTRLTVV.

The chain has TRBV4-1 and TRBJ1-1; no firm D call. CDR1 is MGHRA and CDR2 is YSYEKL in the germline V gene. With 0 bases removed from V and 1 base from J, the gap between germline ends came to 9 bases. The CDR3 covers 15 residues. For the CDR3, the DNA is TGCGCCAGCAGCCAAGAGGAGACGAGGAACACTGAAGCTTTCTTT. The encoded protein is CASSQEETRNTEAFF.

CDR3 in amino acids: CATSLGVEQPQHF. Written as DNA, the CDR3 is TGTGCCACTTCCCTCGGGGTAGAGCAGCCCCAGCATTTT. The chain has TRBV7-9 and TRBJ1-5; no definite D call. This CDR3 is built from 13 residues. The ends were cut back, 10 bases at V and 7 bases at J, with 17 bases in the middle. The germline CDR1 and CDR2 sequences are SEHNR and FQNEAQ (reference sequence).